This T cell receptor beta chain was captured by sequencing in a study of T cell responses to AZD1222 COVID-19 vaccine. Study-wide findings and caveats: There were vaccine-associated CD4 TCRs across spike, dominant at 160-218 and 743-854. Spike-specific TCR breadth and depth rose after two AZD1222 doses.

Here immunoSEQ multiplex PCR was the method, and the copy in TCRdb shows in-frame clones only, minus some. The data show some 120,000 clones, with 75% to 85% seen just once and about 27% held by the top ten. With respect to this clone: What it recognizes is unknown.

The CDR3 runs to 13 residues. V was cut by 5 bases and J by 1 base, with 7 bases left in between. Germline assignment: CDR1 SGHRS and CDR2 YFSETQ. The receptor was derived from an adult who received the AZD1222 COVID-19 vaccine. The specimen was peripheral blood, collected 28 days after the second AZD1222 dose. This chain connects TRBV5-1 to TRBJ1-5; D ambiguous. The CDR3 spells CASRLQSNQPQHF. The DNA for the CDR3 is TGCGCCAGCAGATTACAGAGCAATCAGCCCCAGCATTTT. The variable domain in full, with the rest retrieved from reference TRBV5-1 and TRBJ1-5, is KAGVTQTPRYLIKTRGQQVTLSCSPISGHRSVSWYQQTPGQGLQFLFEYFSETQRNKGNFPGRFSGRQFSNSRSEMNVSTLELGDSALYLCASRLQSNQPQHFGDGTRLSIL.